One TCR beta chain is described in this entry. This sample was included in a study of blood T cell repertoires in COVID-19. As for the study in general: Both acute and convalescent COVID-19 samples were obtained from the United States, Italy and Spain. In each case, the material was cDNA or gDNA derived from T cells, B-cell-depleted T cells, or PBMCs.

Methods used by the authors: Counts of nucleated cells, estimated from reference gene primer amplification, were obtained. The data were produced by immunoSEQ multiplex PCR, yet TCRdb's version contains in-frame clones alone and is incomplete. That table supplies the V and J calls and clone size; D and trimming were determined from the DNA. The data contain 250,000 or so clones, around 87% of them singletons. This CDR3 is built from 15 residues. V shed 2 bases and J shed 5 bases, with 15 bases lying between them. Germline V CDR1 and CDR2: MNHNS, SASEGT. The TCR originated in a woman aged 35 to 49 who had recovered from COVID-19. The specimen sequenced was peripheral blood. The chain carries TRBV6-1 and TRBJ2-5, with D perhaps TRBD1 (6 bases). CDR3 coding DNA: TGTGCCAGCAGTGAAAACGACAGGAACTTTGAGACCCAGTACTTC. It encodes CASSENDRNFETQYF.